These T cell receptor beta chains were read from a single sample in a study of naive and memory T cell subsets. TCRdb re-derived calls from the UMI-ligation and nested PCR reads in MiXCR, one entry per CDR3 protein. The sample includes under 25,000 distinct CDR3 sequences, about 6% seen only once; the top ten take 6.2%. The sample here was skin, taken from a tuberculin skin test site. The receptors stem from an adult in good health. CDR3s include the opening cysteine and the closing phenylalanine or tryptophan. D genes are given only for firm matches. Some rows mark clone size as missing; the rest say once, few, many or name a class of expanded clone.

>TRBJ1-6|-|many|TRBV20-1
CSARDDSPLHF
TGCAGTGCTAGGGATGATTCACCCCTCCACTTT
>TRBJ1-2|-|many|TRBV27
CASRALTGYGYTF
TGTGCCAGCAGGGCACTTACAGGGTATGGCTACACCTTC
>TRBJ2-5|TRBD1|many|TRBV15
CATSARQGYVIQYF
TGTGCCACCAGCGCCCGACAGGGGTACGTGATCCAGTACTTC
>TRBJ2-1|-|-|TRBV6-6
CASSYRIEQFF
TGTGCCAGCAGTTATCGGATTGAGCAGTTCTTC
>TRBJ2-7|-|many|TRBV28
CASGRRYEQYF
TGTGCCAGCGGCCGGAGGTACGAGCAGTACTTC
>TRBJ1-4|-|-|TRBV3-1
CASSPLTTTNEKLFF
TGTGCCAGCAGCCCCCTCACAACAACTAATGAAAAACTGTTTTTT
>TRBJ1-5|-|few|TRBV19
CASSIRRTLSNQPQHF
TGTGCCAGTAGTATACGGAGGACACTTAGCAATCAGCCCCAGCATTTT
>TRBJ2-1|TRBD1|many|TRBV4-1
CASSPTGPEQFF
TGCGCCAGCAGCCCGACAGGGCCTGAGCAGTTCTTC
>TRBJ2-3|-|few|TRBV27
CASSLYPEGVSTDTQYF
TGTGCCAGCAGTTTATATCCCGAAGGGGTCAGCACAGATACGCAGTATTTT
>TRBJ1-1|-|-|TRBV5-1
CASSFAPVRAGTEAFF
TGCGCCAGCAGCTTTGCCCCAGTTCGGGCCGGCACTGAAGCTTTCTTT
>TRBJ2-5|-|few|TRBV14
CASSQHRGLQETQYF
TGTGCCAGCAGCCAACATCGGGGACTCCAAGAGACCCAGTACTTC
>TRBJ2-1|-|many|TRBV20-1
CRTLQREQFF
TGCAGAACACTACAGCGAGAGCAGTTCTTC
>TRBJ2-7|TRBD2|many|TRBV25-1
CASRGGVAGLYEQYF
TGTGCCAGCAGGGGGGGGGTAGCGGGACTCTACGAGCAGTACTTC
>TRBJ2-5|-|many|TRBV9
CASSPRDFQETQYF
TGTGCCAGCAGCCCTCGGGACTTCCAAGAGACCCAGTACTTC
>TRBJ2-5|-|many|TRBV6-2/TRBV6-3
CASSPPSAGQETQYF
TGTGCCAGCAGTCCCCCAAGTGCCGGCCAAGAGACCCAGTACTTC
>TRBJ2-3|TRBD2|-|TRBV19
CASSIDPSGIGGDTQYF
TGTGCCAGTAGTATAGATCCTAGCGGGATTGGAGGAGATACGCAGTATTTT
>TRBJ1-1|-|few|TRBV4-3
CASSQGWRDRSEAFF
TGCGCCAGCAGCCAAGGGTGGAGGGATAGGTCTGAAGCTTTCTTT
>TRBJ1-1|-|-|TRBV11-2
CASSANLGETNTEAFF
TGTGCCAGCAGCGCCAACCTCGGAGAGACGAACACTGAAGCTTTCTTT
>TRBJ2-3|TRBD1|many|TRBV7-9
CASSSGTGDTDTQYF
TGTGCCAGCAGCTCCGGGACAGGGGACACAGATACGCAGTATTTT
>TRBJ1-1|-|many|TRBV6-1
CASSEYGLREAFF
TGTGCCAGCAGTGAATATGGACTCCGTGAAGCTTTCTTT
>TRBJ1-1|TRBD1|many|TRBV12-3/TRBV12-4
CASRARDRGDSVGAFF
TGTGCCAGCAGGGCACGTGACAGGGGCGATAGCGTCGGAGCTTTCTTT
>TRBJ2-3|TRBD2|-|TRBV12-3/TRBV12-4
CASTLQAGGPDTQYF
TGTGCCAGCACTCTCCAAGCGGGAGGCCCAGATACGCAGTATTTT
>TRBJ2-1|-|once|TRBV4-2
CAGSAPGTYNEQFF
TGTGCCGGGTCGGCCCCGGGGACCTACAATGAGCAGTTCTTC
>TRBJ2-1|-|-|TRBV12-3/TRBV12-4
CASSLGPRQEYNEQFF
TGTGCCAGCAGTTTAGGTCCGAGACAGGAGTACAATGAGCAGTTCTTC
>TRBJ2-1|TRBD2|many|TRBV11-2
CASSSSVAGGFGEQFF
TGTGCCAGCAGCTCAAGTGTTGCGGGAGGGTTTGGAGAGCAGTTCTTC
>TRBJ2-1|TRBD2|many|TRBV7-2
CASSLVLSGRAGYNEQFF
TGTGCCAGCAGCTTAGTGCTGTCCGGGAGGGCCGGGTACAATGAGCAGTTCTTC
>TRBJ1-3|-|many|TRBV7-6
CASSLGAVSGNTIYF
TGTGCCAGCAGCTTGGGAGCGGTATCTGGAAACACCATATATTTT
>TRBJ2-1|TRBD2|many|TRBV4-3
CASSQDRAGVYYNEQFF
TGCGCCAGCAGCCAAGATCGTGCGGGAGTTTACTACAATGAGCAGTTCTTC
>TRBJ2-5|TRBD1|-|TRBV5-1
CASSLPDRASREETQYF
TGCGCCAGCAGCCTACCAGACAGGGCTTCCCGTGAGGAGACCCAGTACTTC
>TRBJ1-4|TRBD1|-|TRBV5-8
CASSLGPGTGVEKLFF
TGTGCCAGCAGCTTGGGACCCGGGACAGGAGTTGAAAAACTGTTTTTT
>TRBJ1-4|-|-|TRBV30
CAWSGFATNEKLFF
TGTGCCTGGAGTGGATTCGCAACTAATGAAAAACTGTTTTTT
>TRBJ1-1|TRBD1|many|TRBV6-2/TRBV6-3
CASSSHMTGVNTEAFF
TGTGCCAGCAGCTCCCATATGACAGGGGTGAACACTGAAGCTTTCTTT
>TRBJ1-1|-|many|TRBV11-2
CASSLASHPEAFF
TGTGCCAGCAGCTTAGCTTCACACCCTGAAGCTTTCTTT
>TRBJ1-1|-|-|TRBV20-1
CSAVGPEGTEAFF
TGCAGTGCAGTGGGCCCGGAGGGGACTGAAGCTTTCTTT
>TRBJ2-7|-|many|TRBV2
CASSDSLGLGNSYEQYF
TGTGCCAGCAGTGATAGTTTGGGACTCGGGAACTCCTACGAGCAGTACTTC
>TRBJ1-1|-|many|TRBV6-1
CASSEVGDTEAFF
TGTGCCAGCAGTGAAGTAGGGGACACTGAAGCTTTCTTT
>TRBJ2-7|-|once|TRBV9
CASSVATGGAYYEQYF
TGTGCCAGCAGCGTAGCTACGGGGGGCGCGTATTACGAGCAGTACTTC
>TRBJ2-6|-|many|TRBV6-2/TRBV6-3
CASSSGSGANVLTF
TGTGCCAGCAGTTCAGGGTCCGGGGCCAACGTCCTGACTTTC
>TRBJ2-2|-|-|TRBV4-3
CASSPGLTNTGELFF
TGCGCCAGCAGCCCGGGACTGACGAACACCGGGGAGCTGTTTTTT
>TRBJ2-1|TRBD2|many|TRBV6-5
CASSYTRTSGTNEQFF
TGTGCCAGCAGTTACACCCGGACTAGCGGGACGAATGAGCAGTTCTTC
>TRBJ2-2|-|few|TRBV20-1
CSARVGGGPSTGELFF
TGCAGTGCTAGAGTAGGTGGAGGACCCTCCACCGGGGAGCTGTTTTTT
>TRBJ2-7|TRBD2|-|TRBV3-1
CASSLGLAQYF
TGTGCCAGCAGCCTGGGACTAGCGCAGTACTTC
>TRBJ2-3|-|many|TRBV29-1
CSVDLDVVDTQYF
TGCAGCGTTGATTTAGATGTGGTGGATACGCAGTATTTT